This record looks at one TCR beta chain sequence and its context. Its antigen target is currently unknown. Sequencing ends 3 residues short of the CDR3 end; the germline J gene provides the rest. The record originates from a study of T cells in women clearing cervical HPV infection (dated by TCRdb to 2016 to 2019). Background on the whole study: The cases were some 27 women with histologically confirmed HPV16-related CIN3 or worse, and 2 of these cases were invasive cancers. The controls were 25 or so women whose single incident HPV16 infection cleared within 12 months with no development of precancer or cancer. Case blood was taken at the visit when the lesion was first identified, whereas control blood was taken when infection was no longer detected. For cases, the median interval between lesion detection and blood sampling was about 140 days, with an interquartile range of about 85 to 220 days. Because only a few women had HLA typing data, the possibility that HLA type acted as a confounder could not be ruled out. An exploratory proof-of-principle case-control study, nested within the Guanacaste HPV Natural History Study in Costa Rica, was conducted to compare TCR repertoires across cervical HPV16 outcomes. Cases and controls were matched on year of sample collection and on age within five years. Median age was about 30 years in cases versus approximately 37 in controls, and baseline characteristics did not differ significantly. The parent cohort enrolled 8,500 to 13,000 women aged 18 or older in Guanacaste, Costa Rica, during about 1992 to 1994 and followed them for more than 6 years. As quality controls, five blinded duplicates were added to each group, bringing the total to about 60 samples made up of around 50 participants and about ten replicates.

The immunoSEQ assay used multiplex PCR to amplify TCR beta CDR3 regions from an average of roughly 1.2 ug of genomic DNA per sample. Primer bias was corrected in the assay by using a complete synthetic TCR repertoire to establish an amplification baseline. The amplicons were sequenced on the Illumina platform. Turning to the authors' computational methods: Sequences were error-corrected by clustering with frequency ratios and a modified nearest-neighbor algorithm, then analyzed in the immunoSEQ Analyzer with IMGT gene definitions. TCR richness and evenness were averaged over 20 rarefaction repeats at each rarefaction depth, excluding samples with fewer sequences than the depth. V, D and J gene relative abundances were compared between groups with Wilcoxon rank sum tests, applying FDR correction. Blinded duplicates gave an intraclass correlation of 95.6% for TCR richness and an average of about 76% across 66 gene segments. Held by TCRdb, this immuneACCESS table contains in-frame sequences only and omits some clones. Under half of the omission traces to an unresolved V gene where checked; the cause of the rest is unknown. That table furnishes V, J and clone size, whereas the DNA furnished D and trimming. This sample's listing comprises under 25,000 clones. 2.5% to 3.5% of the sample goes to the ten largest clones.

Every participant had a single incident cervical HPV16 infection, and women with prevalent HPV16 infections were excluded. Cervical HPV DNA was detected with MY09/MY11 PCR, and genotyping was done by dot-blot hybridization. About 15 mL of heparinized blood were centrifuged, and the buffy coat was aliquoted, frozen at -30°C, then stored at -80°C. QIAGEN kits were used to extract genomic DNA from the buffy coat specimens. What the authors observed across the whole study: By combining richness with V gene abundances, random forest classifiers separated cases from controls with an estimated AUC of about 0.82. Significantly higher TCR repertoire richness was observed in CIN3+ cases than in controls across sequencing depths, whereas no difference in evenness was found. The cross-sectional design could not show whether the associations came before the infection or were a result of it, and neither effector/memory subsets nor HPV-specific T cells were isolated. Cases had lower TRBV6-7 relative abundance than controls (approximately 0.1% versus 0.16%; Bonferroni P = 0.0008). Because T-cell numbers per sample were unknown, differences in richness could reflect varying T-cell content rather than repertoire biology.

From a lookup of the germline V gene (reference sequence), CDR1 and CDR2 are GTSNPN and SVGIG. V is cut back by 5 bases and J by 7 bases, with 8 bases in the junction unmatched. Spanning cysteine to phenylalanine, the CDR3 consists of 13 amino acids. The DNA shown is the part of the CDR3 that was read: 30 bases, in frame from base 1. The receptor was derived from a woman aged 18 to 75 with a cervical HPV16 infection that either progressed to CIN3+ or cleared (not recorded which). Recombination linked TRBV30 to TRBJ1-2; a stretch of 9 junction bases matches TRBD1. The source material was blood buffy coat. The DNA read from the CDR3 is TGTGCCTGGTCCCCGGGACAGGGAATTGGC. The encoded protein is CAWSPGQGIG. The full CDR3 reads CAWSPGQGIGYTF.